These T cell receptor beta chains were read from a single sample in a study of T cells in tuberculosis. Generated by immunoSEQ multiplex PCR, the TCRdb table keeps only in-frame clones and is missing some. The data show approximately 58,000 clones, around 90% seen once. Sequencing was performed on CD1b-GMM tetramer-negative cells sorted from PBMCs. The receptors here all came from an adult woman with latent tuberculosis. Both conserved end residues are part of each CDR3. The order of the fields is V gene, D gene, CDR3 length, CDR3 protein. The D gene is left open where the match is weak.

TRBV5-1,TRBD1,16,CASSLLRDRGTGELFF
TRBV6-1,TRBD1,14,CASRRDRTHTEAFF
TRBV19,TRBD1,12,CASSTGATEAFF
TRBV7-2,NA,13,CASSLHRDTEAFF
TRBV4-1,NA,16,CASSQSITAIQETQYF
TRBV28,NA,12,CASSFGIETQYF
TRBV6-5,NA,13,CASRPQGNYGYTF
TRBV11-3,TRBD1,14,CASSFWDRSYEQYF
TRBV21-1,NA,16,CASSTSTQGPDYGYTF
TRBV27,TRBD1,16,CASSKGDRSQGGKLFF